Below are 29 T cell receptor beta chains sequenced from a single sample in a study of regulatory T cells in long-lasting Graves disease. Time point: newly diagnosed GD, antithyroid drugs for less than 3 months. PBMC-extracted RNA yielded the TCR library. Libraries of TCR beta came from iRepertoire HTBI primers plus Arm-PCR of CDR3 regions. From the multiplex PCR reads, TCRdb called clonotypes with MiXCR, one entry per CDR3 protein. The sample shows about 440,000 distinct CDR3 sequences, about 15% of them seen only once. These data also formed part of another study, on T cells in Graves' hyperthyroidism and ophthalmopathy.

Sequences were derived from peripheral blood mononuclear cells (PBMCs), sampled at new diagnosis, from a patient treated with antithyroid drugs. These receptors all come from a woman aged 25 to 45 with Graves disease.

This clonotype has a handful of counts. V usage is TRBV7-2 and J usage is TRBJ1-4; no clear D. There are 13 residues in the CDR3. V lost 1 base, J lost 7 bases, and 7 bases lay in between. Germline loops: CDR1 SGHTA, CDR2 FQGNSA. The DNA of the CDR3 is TGTGCCAGCAGCTTAGGGGTCCCTGAAAAACTGTTTTTT. Translation: CASSLGVPEKLFF.

The V call is TRBV9, the J call TRBJ2-1; D may match TRBD1 or TRBD2 (6 bases each). The germline CDR1 and CDR2 sequences are SGDLS and YYNGEE. CDR3 length: 15 amino acids. V gave up 3 bases and J gave up 10 bases, with 20 bases separating them. This chain's CDR3 is CASSGGAGPDLEQFF. The DNA for the CDR3 is TGTGCCAGCAGCGGGGGGGCGGGACCAGATCTGGAGCAGTTCTTC.

This clonotype appeared a few times. The chain couples TRBV24-1 to TRBJ1-5, with D hard to call. Germline V gene sequence: CDR1 KGHDR, CDR2 SFDVKD. The V and J ends lost 1 base and 5 bases respectively, with 8 bases between them. The CDR3 loop spans 14 amino acids. CDR3 coding DNA: TGTGCCACCAGTGATTTTACCCAAGATCAGCCCCAGCATTTT. Protein product: CATSDFTQDQPQHF.

This clonotype was counted at least ten times. The CDR3 reads CAWGRGGFYGYTF. The CDR3 DNA sequence: TGTGCCTGGGGCCGGGGGGGATTCTATGGCTACACCTTC. This chain links TRBV30 with TRBJ1-2; tentatively, D is TRBD1 (5 bases). The CDR3 runs to 13 residues. Trimming cost V 5 bases and J 4 bases, with 14 bases left between them. Germline V lookup: CDR1 GTSNPN, CDR2 SVGIG (reference sequence).

A single count supports this clonotype. This rearrangement joins TRBV2 to TRBJ2-3; TRBD2 matches at 12 bases. There are 15 residues in the CDR3. V was clipped by 6 bases and J by 4 bases; unmatched bases: 5. The germline V gene has CDR1 SNHLY and CDR2 FYNNEI. Here the CDR3 reads CASRPLAGGADTQYF. CDR3 nucleotide sequence: TGTGCCAGCAGGCCCCTAGCGGGAGGGGCAGATACGCAGTATTTT.

Of note for this clonotype: A junction boundary mismatches the germline segment, possibly from a read error. This chain uses TRBV5-1 with TRBJ1-1, with D perhaps matching TRBD1 (6 bases). This CDR3 has 15 amino acids. Germline V CDR1 and CDR2: SGHRS, YFSETQ. The DNA of the CDR3 is TGTGCCAGCAGCTTGGACGGGGGGCGCACCACTGAAGCTTTCTTT. Translating gives CASSLDGGRTTEAFF.

In its sample, this clonotype was seen many times. The gene calls are TRBV27 and TRBJ2-7; 11 bases line up with TRBD1. Looked up from germline, CDR1 is MNHEY and CDR2 is SMNVEV (reference sequence). V lost 2 bases and J lost 6; bases outside the gene matches: 6. CDR3 length equals 15 residues. CDR3: CASSLPRTGGREQYF. The CDR3 DNA sequence: TGTGCCAGCAGTTTACCTCGGACAGGGGGCCGCGAGCAGTACTTC.

V and J are TRBV19 and TRBJ1-4; the D gene is possibly TRBD1 (5 bases). This CDR3 is 15 amino acids long. The germline gives CDR1 LNHDA, CDR2 SQIVND (reference sequence). The ends were cut back, 3 bases at V and 7 bases at J, with 15 bases in the middle. The CDR3 nucleotides read TGTGCCAGTAGTATGGGAGGGGCGGGGGGTGAAAAACTGTTTTTT. It yields the protein CASSMGGAGGEKLFF.

The rearrangement uses TRBV6-2 or TRBV6-3 and TRBJ2-7; D gene uncertain. Looked up from germline, CDR1 is MNHEY and CDR2 is SVGEGT. The ends were cut back, 5 bases at V and 5 bases at J, with 19 bases in the middle. CDR3 length equals 15 residues. CDR3 DNA sequence: TGTGCCAGCAGTAAGCTCCCTACCGAAATCCACGAGCAGTACTTC. Translation: CASSKLPTEIHEQYF.

This clonotype has a count of ten or more. The chain has TRBV27 and TRBJ2-7; 8 bases fit TRBD1. Unmatched junction bases numbered 2, after V lost 6 bases and J lost 1 base. CDR1 MNHEY and CDR2 SMNVEV come from the germline V gene (reference sequence). The CDR3 consists of 13 residues. The DNA of the CDR3 is TGTGCCAGCAGGCGGGACAGGTCCTACGAGCAGTACTTC. Amino acid sequence: CASRRDRSYEQYF.

V and J are TRBV29-1 and TRBJ2-1; TRBD2 matches 9 bases. J was trimmed by 4 bases and V by 1 base; bases with no gene match: 8. Germline V gene data show CDR1 as SQVTM and CDR2 as ANQGSEA. This CDR3 has 16 amino acids. The CDR3 sequence is CSVEGAGGRGYNEQFF. CDR3 nucleotide sequence: TGCAGCGTTGAAGGGGCCGGCGGGAGGGGTTACAATGAGCAGTTCTTC.

This clonotype was counted at least ten times. This rearrangement joins TRBV3-1 to TRBJ2-2; no clear D. This CDR3 contains 14 residues. Germline CDR1 reads LGHDT; CDR2 reads YNNKEL (reference sequence). V dropped 1 base and J dropped 2 bases, with 5 bases sitting between them. In DNA form, the CDR3 reads TGTGCCAGCAGCCAAGTGGACAACACCGGGGAGCTGTTTTTT. Protein sequence: CASSQVDNTGELFF.

This chain links TRBV3-1 with TRBJ2-7; the match to TRBD2 covers 7 bases. The trim removed 0 bases at V and 4 bases at J, leaving 9 bases unmatched. Germline CDR1 is LGHDT and CDR2 is YNNKEL (reference sequence). CDR3 length: 16 amino acids. The CDR3 DNA is TGTGCCAGCAGCCAAGATCCCCCAGGCGGGGGTTACGAGCAGTACTTC. It is translated as CASSQDPPGGGYEQYF.

Ten or more counts support this clonotype. The chain links TRBV30 to TRBJ1-1; D ambiguous. The germline gives CDR1 GTSNPN, CDR2 SVGIG (reference sequence). The CDR3 consists of 11 residues. V was cut by 2 bases and J by 5 bases, with 6 bases left in between. As DNA, the CDR3 is TGTGCCTGGAGTTATTGGACTGAAGCTTTCTTT. Its protein product is CAWSYWTEAFF. Complete variable domain (other parts from reference TRBV30 and TRBJ1-1): SQTIHQWPATLVQPVGSPLSLECTVEGTSNPNLYWYRQAAGRGLQLLFYSVGIGQISSEVPQNLSASRPQDRQFILSSKKLLLSDSGFYLCAWSYWTEAFFGQGTRLTVV.

This clonotype was counted at least ten times. V usage is TRBV28 and J usage is TRBJ2-1, with unresolved D. The V end was cut by 4 bases, the J end by 6 bases, with 1 base between. Germline V gene sequence: CDR1 MDHEN, CDR2 SYDVKM. CDR3 size: 10 residues. The CDR3: CASSSNEQFF. The CDR3 DNA follows: TGTGCCAGCAGTTCCAATGAGCAGTTCTTC.

The chain combines TRBV24-1 with TRBJ2-3, with 7 nucleotides matching TRBD2. Germline CDR1 reads KGHDR; CDR2 reads SFDVKD. The CDR3 spans 16 residues. The ends lost 4 bases at V and 2 bases at J; junction bases unmatched: 8. CDR3: CATSDGLDRPTDTQYF. CDR3 bases: TGTGCCACCAGTGACGGACTAGACCGCCCCACAGATACGCAGTATTTT.

This clonotype was seen at least ten times. This chain connects TRBV4-2 to TRBJ2-7; no clear D gene. The CDR3 sequence is 15 residues long. Deletions cut 0 bases from V and 7 bases from J, with 16 bases between. Germline V lookup: CDR1 LGHNA, CDR2 YNFKEQ. CDR3: CASSQEVDPPLEQYF. The CDR3, as DNA: TGTGCCAGCAGCCAAGAAGTTGACCCCCCTTTGGAGCAGTACTTC.

This clonotype was picked up a small number of times. This chain connects TRBV3-1 to TRBJ1-2; D might be TRBD1 (6 bases). The length of the CDR3 is 14 residues. The germline V gene encodes CDR1 LGHDT and CDR2 YNNKEL (reference sequence). V gave up 3 bases and J gave up 3 bases, with 11 bases separating them. As DNA, the CDR3 is TGTGCCAGCAGCCAGATGACAGGCTACTATGGCTACACCTTC. Translated, it gives CASSQMTGYYGYTF. Filled out from reference TRBV3-1 and TRBJ1-2, the complete variable domain reads DTAVSQTPKYLVTQMGNDKSIKCEQNLGHDTMYWYKQDSKKFLKIMFSYNNKELIINETVPNRFSPKSPDKAHLNLHINSLELGDSAVYFCASSQMTGYYGYTFGSGTRLTVV.

The chain links TRBV19 to TRBJ2-1, with 14 bases matching TRBD2. The J segment lost 8 bases and the V segment lost 5 bases, leaving 11 bases of the junction unmatched. The germline V gene encodes CDR1 LNHDA and CDR2 SQIVND (reference sequence). The CDR3 sequence is 17 residues long. CDR3 sequence reads: CASSRTGTSGSLDEQFF. The CDR3 bases are TGTGCCAGTAGTCGCACCGGGACTAGCGGGAGTCTAGATGAGCAGTTCTTC. Together with reference TRBV19 and TRBJ2-1, the CDR3 gives the full variable domain: DGGITQSPKYLFRKEGQNVTLSCEQNLNHDAMYWYRQDPGQGLRLIYYSQIVNDFQKGDIAEGYSVSREKKESFPLTVTSAQKNPTAFYLCASSRTGTSGSLDEQFFGPGTRLTVL.

This clonotype was seen ten or more times. V usage is TRBV29-1 and J usage is TRBJ2-7; 7 bases align to TRBD2. J lost 1 base, V lost 7 bases, and 4 bases had no gene match. The CDR3 is 12 residues long. Germline assignment: CDR1 SQVTM and CDR2 ANQGSEA. DNA for the CDR3: TGCAGCGCCGGGGGGTTATCCTACGAGCAGTACTTC. This translates into CSAGGLSYEQYF.

About this clonotype itself: Just one base apart from a much larger clone, this may be a read error. The gene calls are TRBV7-9 and TRBJ2-3; TRBD2 might be the D (6 bases). Germline CDR1 SEHNR, CDR2 FQNEAQ (reference sequence). The CDR3 loop spans 19 amino acids. CDR3 coding DNA: TGCGCCAGCAGCTGGACCCCAATGGCGGGGAAGGTTAGCACAGATACGCAGTATTTT. Its translation: CASSWTPMAGKVSTDTQYF.

This clonotype was observed a few times. The chain uses TRBV25-1 and TRBJ2-5; D remains unclear. Germline V CDR1 and CDR2: MGHDK, SYGVNS. The V end was cut by 5 bases, the J end by 1 base, with 20 bases between. The CDR3 is made up of 17 amino acids. The CDR3: CASSFLVFQPGQETQYF. The CDR3 coding sequence is TGTGCCAGCAGTTTTCTTGTCTTCCAGCCGGGCCAAGAGACCCAGTACTTC.

The sample holds many counts of this clonotype. J is TRBJ1-1 and V is TRBV28; D is ambiguous. The V gene's germline CDR1 is MDHEN and CDR2 SYDVKM. Trimming cost V 6 bases and J 0 bases, with 11 bases left between them. The CDR3 loop spans 14 amino acids. The CDR3 nucleotides read TGTGCCAGCAGATTCCTCGGATTGAACACTGAAGCTTTCTTT. Translation gives CASRFLGLNTEAFF.

This clonotype was counted a few times. This sequence joins TRBV27 and TRBJ1-5; D unclear. The CDR3 consists of 14 residues. V shed 3 bases and J shed 0 bases, with 6 bases lying between them. CDR1 and CDR2 (germline): MNHEY, SMNVEV (reference sequence). The CDR3 DNA follows: TGTGCCAGCAGTTTTAGAGTTAGCAATCAGCCCCAGCATTTT. The encoded protein is CASSFRVSNQPQHF.

A word on this clonotype: Germline is not matched at one junction end, which may reflect a read error. The chain recombines TRBV5-8 with TRBJ1-2, with D maybe TRBD1 (5 bases). CDR3 length: 13 amino acids. Germline V gene lookup returns CDR1 SGHTS and CDR2 YDEGEE. CDR3 coding DNA: TGTGCCGGCAGCTTGGGGCAGGGCGTAGGCTACACCTTC. Amino acids: CAGSLGQGVGYTF. Variable domain in full (rest from reference TRBV5-8 and TRBJ1-2): EAGVTQSPTHLIKTRGQQATLRCSPISGHTSVYWYQQALGLGLQFLLWYDEGEERNRGNFPPRFSGRQFPNYSSELNVNALELEDSALYLCAGSLGQGVGYTFGSGTRLTVV.

This clonotype was observed many times. The chain carries TRBV4-1 and TRBJ2-3; 13 bases are a match to TRBD2. With 3 bases clipped from V and 2 bases from J, the junction kept 2 bases outside the gene matches. Germline V gives CDR1 MGHRA, CDR2 YSYEKL. There are 16 residues in the CDR3. The CDR3 DNA reads as TGCGCCAGCAGCCAGGGGACTAGCGGGGTCACAGATACGCAGTATTTT. Its translation: CASSQGTSGVTDTQYF.

This clonotype showed up many times. The chain recombines TRBV12-3 or TRBV12-4 with TRBJ2-2; 10 bases are shared with TRBD2. This CDR3 spans 15 amino acids. J lost 4 bases, V lost 3 bases, and 2 bases had no gene match. The CDR3 spells CASSFASGSTGELFF. CDR3 nucleotide sequence: TGTGCCAGCAGTTTCGCTAGCGGGAGCACCGGGGAGCTGTTTTTT.

This clonotype occurred many times. The gene calls are TRBV20-1 and TRBJ2-7, with 9 bases that match TRBD2. The germline V gene has CDR1 DFQATT and CDR2 SNEGSKA (reference sequence). V gave up 5 bases and J gave up 1 base; unmatched junction bases: 9. CDR3 length: 15 residues. The CDR3 loop is CSAGRAGGVSYEQYF. The CDR3 nucleotides are TGCAGTGCTGGACGAGCGGGAGGTGTATCCTACGAGCAGTACTTC.

Ten or more counts support this clonotype. CDR3 nucleotide sequence: TGCAGCGTCCTAGCTGGACAGCTCTACAATGAGCAGTTCTTC. Translating it yields CSVLAGQLYNEQFF. The chain is built from TRBV20-1 and TRBJ2-1, with a tentative D call TRBD1 (6 bases). The germline CDR1 and CDR2 sequences are DFQATT and SNEGSKA (reference sequence). The length of the CDR3 is 14 residues.